These 18 T cell receptor beta chains were all obtained from the same sample, sequenced in a study of a mutant IDH1 vaccine in newly diagnosed glioma. Their antigens are not known. Time point indicated: week 5, during vaccination. Vaccinated patients received 300 ug of mutant IDH1 20-mer peptide per dose, with topical imiquimod. The table came from immunoSEQ multiplex PCR; TCRdb's copy has only in-frame clones and leaves some out. The sample holds about 75,000 clones, 91% seen once. Sequencing was performed on PBMCs, taken from a glioma patient whose treatment included an IDH1 peptide vaccine. These receptors came from a woman between 50 and 59 years old with glioma.

The CDR3 loop is CASSSPTSYSPLHF. The DNA for the CDR3 is TGTGCCAGCAGCTCTCCGACCAGCTATTCACCCCTCCACTTT. V gene TRBV7-9 combines with J gene TRBJ1-6; D unresolved. CDR3 size: 14 residues. Looked up from germline, CDR1 is SEHNR and CDR2 is FQNEAQ (reference sequence). V was clipped by 4 bases and J by 8 bases, with 12 bases between them.

V gene TRBV27 combines with J gene TRBJ2-5, with 7 bases fitting TRBD1. After removal of 6 bases from V and 5 bases from J, the junction contained 9 bases not matched to a gene. The germline V gene has CDR1 MNHEY and CDR2 SMNVEV (reference sequence). This CDR3 has 14 amino acids. CDR3 region: CASSKNRGSETQYF. CDR3 sequence (DNA): TGTGCCAGCAGCAAGAACAGGGGCTCGGAGACCCAGTACTTC.

The V gene is TRBV5-1, the J gene TRBJ1-6; D is uncertain. With 0 bases removed from V and 7 bases from J, the gap between germline ends came to 11 bases. The CDR3 spans 15 residues. Germline values: CDR1 SGHRS, CDR2 YFSETQ. The CDR3 coding sequence is TGCGCCAGCAGCTTGGCGACCGGACGAAATTCACCCCTCCACTTT. It specifies CASSLATGRNSPLHF.

Worth noting for this clone: This sample also contains other DNA sequences that code for the same CDR3. The V gene is TRBV11-2, the J gene TRBJ2-5; no reliable D call. Germline loops: CDR1 SGHAT, CDR2 FQNNGV. The CDR3 is 11 amino acids. Trimming cost V 3 bases and J 5 bases, with 4 bases left between them. CDR3 loop: CASSLGETQYF. As DNA, the CDR3 is TGTGCCAGCAGCTTGGGGGAGACCCAGTACTTC.

The gene calls are TRBV15 and TRBJ2-5; TRBD2 might be the D (5 bases). Deletions cut 4 bases from V and 5 bases from J, with 14 bases between. The length of the CDR3 is 14 residues. Germline CDR1 is LNHNV and CDR2 is YYDKDF (reference sequence). As DNA, the CDR3 is TGTGCCACCAGCATAGGACTGGTTTTGGAGACCCAGTACTTC. As protein: CATSIGLVLETQYF.

The chain is built from TRBV5-6 and TRBJ2-1; no clear D gene. The CDR3 extends over 12 amino acids. Deletions cut 1 base from V and 12 bases from J, with 11 bases between. Germline CDR1 SGHDT, CDR2 YYEEEE. The CDR3 region has the DNA TGTGCCAGCAGCTTGTTATCCCGTTTGCAGTTCTTC. Translation gives CASSLLSRLQFF.

The chain is built from TRBV27 and TRBJ1-2; no clear D. The length of the CDR3 is 12 residues. V lost 4 bases and J lost 9, with 12 bases in between. Germline CDR1 and CDR2: MNHEY and SMNVEV (reference sequence). In DNA, the CDR3 is TGTGCCAGCAGTTCCCCAGAGAGGAGCTACACCTTC. Protein product: CASSSPERSYTF.

V and J are TRBV21-1 and TRBJ1-1. TRBV21-1 is noted as a pseudogene. The length of the CDR3 is 13 residues. The CDR3 coding sequence is TGTGCCAGCAGCAAAGGGGGGGACACTGAAGCTTTCTTT. This gives the protein CASSKGGDTEAFF.

This chain connects TRBV10-3 to TRBJ2-1; a weak D match, TRBD2 (5 bases). Deletions cut 6 bases from V and 1 base from J, with 16 bases between. Germline-derived CDR1 and CDR2 are ENHRY and SYGVKD. The CDR3 has 16 amino acids. The CDR3, as DNA: TGTGCCATCAGCGGGGAAGGAAGTAGGTCCTACAATGAGCAGTTCTTC. Its translation: CAISGEGSRSYNEQFF.

The CDR3 sequence is CASSFLSGTENEQFF. The DNA for the CDR3 is TGTGCCAGCAGCTTCCTTAGCGGGACAGAGAATGAGCAGTTCTTC. V gene TRBV7-9 combines with J gene TRBJ2-1, with D maybe TRBD2 (8 bases). Germline V gives CDR1 SEHNR, CDR2 FQNEAQ (reference sequence). This CDR3 is 15 amino acids long. The V end lost 3 bases, the J end lost 7 bases, and 16 bases lay between the germline ends.

The CDR3 nucleotides are TGTGCCAGCAGCTCTGGCCGGGGAGCCGAGCAGTACTTC. Protein sequence: CASSSGRGAEQYF. This chain connects TRBV5-6 to TRBJ2-7, with a possible D match to TRBD2 (5 bases). With 3 bases removed from V and 6 bases from J, the gap between germline ends came to 13 bases. This CDR3 has 13 residues. Germline V CDR1 and CDR2: SGHDT, YYEEEE.

The J gene is TRBJ2-1, the V gene TRBV27; D may be TRBD1 (6 bases). The germline V and J ends were trimmed by 5 bases and 8 bases, with 22 bases remaining between them. The CDR3 length is 16 residues. Germline CDR1 and CDR2: MNHEY and SMNVEV (reference sequence). The CDR3 region is CASSLTTGTSRDEQFF. The CDR3 DNA follows: TGTGCCAGCAGTCTAACAACCGGGACATCACGGGATGAGCAGTTCTTC.

This sequence joins TRBV5-1 and TRBJ2-5; 11 bases are shared with TRBD1. Germline assignment: CDR1 SGHRS and CDR2 YFSETQ. J gave up 0 bases and V 4 bases, and 17 bases lay outside the gene matches. The CDR3 sequence is 20 residues long. In DNA, the CDR3 is TGCGCCAGCAGCACGGACAGGGGGCAAGTCGGGAGCCCGTACCAAGAGACCCAGTACTTC. It yields the protein CASSTDRGQVGSPYQETQYF. Together with reference TRBV5-1 and TRBJ2-5, the CDR3 gives the full variable domain: KAGVTQTPRYLIKTRGQQVTLSCSPISGHRSVSWYQQTPGQGLQFLFEYFSETQRNKGNFPGRFSGRQFSNSRSEMNVSTLELGDSALYLCASSTDRGQVGSPYQETQYFGPGTRLLVL.

The chain joins TRBV28 to TRBJ1-5; unclear D gene. V shed 6 bases and J shed 0 bases, with 6 bases lying between them. In germline, CDR1 is MDHEN, CDR2 SYDVKM. The CDR3 runs 13 residues. CDR3 sequence reads: CASSRFSNQPQHF. Here the CDR3 DNA reads TGTGCCAGCAGCCGATTTAGCAATCAGCCCCAGCATTTT.

This chain links TRBV6-5 with TRBJ1-5; D not certain. Trimming shortened V by 10 bases and J by 0 bases, and 10 bases separated the two germline ends. The CDR3 sequence is 13 residues long. Germline CDR1 MNHEY, CDR2 SVGAGI. The CDR3 DNA reads TGTGCCATCACCACAGATAGCAATCAGCCCCAGCATTTT. It is translated as CAITTDSNQPQHF.

The V call is TRBV9, the J call TRBJ2-7, with D perhaps matching TRBD1 (6 bases). CDR1 is SGDLS, CDR2 YYNGEE, per germline. The ends were cut back, 0 bases at V and 4 bases at J, with 14 bases in the middle. This CDR3 region has 15 residues. Here the CDR3 DNA reads TGTGCCAGCAGCGTAGCTCAGGGGAATTGGTACGAGCAGTACTTC. Amino acids: CASSVAQGNWYEQYF.

This rearrangement joins TRBV5-1 to TRBJ2-1; D gene uncertain. Germline lookup yields CDR1 SGHRS and CDR2 YFSETQ. V dropped 0 bases and J dropped 7 bases, with 11 bases sitting between them. CDR3 length: 14 residues. The CDR3 reads CASSLEGHLNEQFF. The CDR3 nucleotides are TGCGCCAGCAGCTTGGAAGGGCATCTTAATGAGCAGTTCTTC.

The chain links TRBV27 to TRBJ1-1; D unclear. This CDR3 region has 13 residues. V was trimmed by 3 bases and J by 6 bases, leaving 11 bases between them. Germline CDR1 is MNHEY and CDR2 is SMNVEV (reference sequence). In DNA form, the CDR3 reads TGTGCCAGCAGTTTTGGATTAGCGGCTGAAGCTTTCTTT. Translated, it gives CASSFGLAAEAFF.